Reported below is one T cell receptor (beta chain). The sample belongs to a study of blood T cell repertoires in COVID-19. The wider study: Collection of acute and convalescent COVID-19 samples took place in the United States, Italy and Spain.

The CDR3 is made up of 16 amino acids. Germline CDR1 and CDR2: MGHRA and YSYEKL. The V and J ends lost 0 bases and 0 bases respectively, with 11 bases between them. Authors' processing steps: Amplifying reference gene primers gave estimates of nucleated cell counts. This table comes from immunoSEQ multiplex PCR, and its TCRdb copy is limited to in-frame clones, with some not included. That table is the source of V, J and clone size, and D and trimming were worked out from the DNA. Of around 60,000 clones detected, 75% to 90% appear once; the ten largest clones hold around 15%. What was sequenced was peripheral blood. The receptor's source is a woman in her sixties with active COVID-19. V and J are TRBV4-1 and TRBJ2-5; tentative D call: TRBD1 (5 bases). CDR3 amino acids: CASSQDPRQYQETQYF. CDR3 in DNA: TGCGCCAGCAGCCAAGATCCGAGACAGTACCAAGAGACCCAGTACTTC.